The source of this T cell receptor (beta chain) is a study of beta chain features in type 1 diabetes. Findings and limits, study-wide: Reads derived from cDNA could over-represent cells showing high TCR expression. Type 1 diabetes patients had VDJ junctions that carried fewer insertions and more deletions. Among patients, naive, central memory and Treg TCRB repertoires appeared more similar than among healthy donors.

Reverse transcription of all isolated RNA meant that expressed TCRB transcripts were sequenced. Assay used: immunoSEQ multiplex PCR; TCRdb lists only in-frame clones, some missing. This sample yields 970,000 or so clones, of which about a sixth are seen a single time; 0.02% to 0.03% belongs to the top ten. The CDR3 runs to 13 residues. V was shortened by 4 bases and J by 5 bases, with 10 bases between the two germline ends. CDR1 and CDR2 (germline): SGHRS, YFSETQ. This clone has more than one count but fewer than ten. Its antigen is not identified. Sequencing was performed on naive CD4+ T cells from blood. The V gene is TRBV5-1, the J gene TRBJ2-1; D may be TRBD1 (5 bases). The clonotype originates from a woman aged 18-35 years in good health. CDR3 DNA: TGCGCCAGCAGCCTCCGACAGCACAATGAGCAGTTCTTC. Protein product: CASSLRQHNEQFF.